These 4 T cell receptor beta chains came from one sample sequenced in a study of T cell responses to AZD1222 COVID-19 vaccine. Sequencing used immunoSEQ multiplex PCR; TCRdb keeps in-frame clones, though not all of them. The sample has 150,000 to 200,000 clones; roughly 92% are singletons. The sequencing used peripheral blood, collected on day 0 of AZD1222 vaccination. Receptors originate from an adult in good health.

This sequence joins TRBV6-5 and TRBJ2-1; TRBD2 matches 10 bases. The germline CDR1 and CDR2 sequences are MNHEY and SVGAGI. The CDR3 has 15 residues. With V trimmed by 0 bases and J by 9 bases, 5 bases remained unmatched. As DNA, the CDR3 is TGTGCCAGCAGTTACTCGAGCGGGGGGGCTGTTGAGCAGTTCTTC. Its translation is CASSYSSGGAVEQFF.

The rearrangement links TRBV20-1 to TRBJ1-2; D is unresolved. CDR3 length: 13 amino acids. Trimming cost V 3 bases and J 6 bases, with 14 bases left between them. Germline values: CDR1 DFQATT, CDR2 SNEGSKA (reference sequence). CDR3 sequence reads: CSASSGFKDGYTF. The CDR3 region has the DNA TGCAGTGCTAGTTCGGGTTTCAAGGATGGCTACACCTTC.

The rearrangement joins TRBV19 to TRBJ1-6; D perhaps matches TRBD1 (6 bases). Germline assignment: CDR1 LNHDA and CDR2 SQIVND (reference sequence). The CDR3 loop spans 16 amino acids. Trimming removed 10 bases from V and 2 bases from J, with 18 bases in between. CDR3: CATSKDSFTYNSPLHF. As DNA, the CDR3 is TGTGCCACCTCCAAGGACAGTTTTACCTATAATTCACCCCTCCACTTT.

The chain joins TRBV3-1 (or the pseudogene TRBV3-2) to TRBJ2-7; tentative D call: TRBD2 (5 bases). The CDR3 totals 13 residues. With 1 base removed from V and 3 bases from J, the gap between germline ends came to 7 bases. Germline-derived CDR1 and CDR2 are LGHDT and YNNKEL (reference sequence). The CDR3 DNA follows: TGTGCCAGCAGCCAAGGGCGGGTCTACGAGCAGTACTTC. Translated: CASSQGRVYEQYF.